This TCR beta chain was documented in a study of cytomegalovirus exposure and HLA in healthy donors. Study findings and constraints: Earlier analysis found most TCR beta V segments productive about 90% or about 30% of the time.

As for this clone: Its antigen is currently unknown.

The CDR3 has 14 residues. Germline assignment: CDR1 MNHNS and CDR2 SASEGT. V dropped 6 bases and J dropped 6; count of bases not matched to a gene: 7. This PCR relied on a set of 60 Vbeta primers and 13 Jbeta primers. The assay was immunoSEQ multiplex PCR, and TCRdb's table has in-frame clones only and misses some. The repertoire holds about 130,000 clones, with 75% to 85% as singletons. The TCR originated in a woman aged 40-49 years in good health and CMV-seronegative. The genes are TRBV6-1 and TRBJ2-1; 8 positions match TRBD2. Specimen: PBMCs. CDR3 loop: CASRERGLVNEQFF. The CDR3 DNA sequence: TGTGCCAGCAGGGAGCGGGGGCTCGTCAATGAGCAGTTCTTC.